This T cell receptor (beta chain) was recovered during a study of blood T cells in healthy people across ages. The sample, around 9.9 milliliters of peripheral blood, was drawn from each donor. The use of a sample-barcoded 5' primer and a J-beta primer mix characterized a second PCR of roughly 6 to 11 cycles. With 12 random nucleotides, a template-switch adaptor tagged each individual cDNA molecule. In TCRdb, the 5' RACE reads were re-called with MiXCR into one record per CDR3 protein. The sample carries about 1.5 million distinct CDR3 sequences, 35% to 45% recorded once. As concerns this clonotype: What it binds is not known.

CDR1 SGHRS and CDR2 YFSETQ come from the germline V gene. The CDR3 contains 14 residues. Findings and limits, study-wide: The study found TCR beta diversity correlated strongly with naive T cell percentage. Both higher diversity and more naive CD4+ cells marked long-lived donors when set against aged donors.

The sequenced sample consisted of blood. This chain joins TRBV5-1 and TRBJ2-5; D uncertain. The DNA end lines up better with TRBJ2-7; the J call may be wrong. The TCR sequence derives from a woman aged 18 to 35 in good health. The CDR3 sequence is CASSLGLNAYEQYF. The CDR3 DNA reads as TGCGCCAGCAGCTTGGGACTGAATGCCTACGAGCAGTACTTC.